This T cell receptor (beta chain) was profiled in a study of blood T cell repertoires in COVID-19. Sequencing was performed with immunoSEQ multiplex PCR; in TCRdb, only in-frame clones are kept and a portion is missing. The data show roughly 75,000 clones, roughly 90% seen once. Trimming took off 0 bases at V and 5 bases at J, with 13 bases between the two ends. CDR3 length equals 15 residues. The germline V gene has CDR1 LGHNA and CDR2 YSLEER. The clonotype originates from a human donor in a cohort sampled during active COVID-19. This sequence joins TRBV4-3 and TRBJ1-2, with unresolved D. Sequenced material: peripheral blood. The CDR3 loop reads CASSQDADLPYGYTF. CDR3 nucleotides: TGCGCCAGCAGCCAAGATGCAGATCTCCCTTATGGCTACACCTTC.